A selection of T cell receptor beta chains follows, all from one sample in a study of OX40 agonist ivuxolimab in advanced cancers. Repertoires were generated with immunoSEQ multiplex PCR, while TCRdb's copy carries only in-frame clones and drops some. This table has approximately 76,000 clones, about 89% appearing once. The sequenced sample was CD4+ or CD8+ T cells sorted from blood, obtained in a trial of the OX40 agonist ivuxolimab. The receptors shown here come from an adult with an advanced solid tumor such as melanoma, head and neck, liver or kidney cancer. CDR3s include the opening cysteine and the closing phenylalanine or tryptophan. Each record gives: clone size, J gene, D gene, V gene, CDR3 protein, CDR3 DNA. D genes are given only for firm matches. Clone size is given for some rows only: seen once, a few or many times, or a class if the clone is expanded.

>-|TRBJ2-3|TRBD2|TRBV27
CASSFPGTSGSGGTDTQYF
TGTGCCAGCAGTTTCCCCGGGACTAGCGGGAGTGGGGGGACAGATACGCAGTATTTT
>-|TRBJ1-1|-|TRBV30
CAWSPQIGVNTEAFF
TGTGCCTGGAGTCCACAGATTGGGGTGAACACTGAAGCTTTCTTT
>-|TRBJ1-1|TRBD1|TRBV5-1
CASSPSGQAYTEAFF
TGCGCCAGCAGCCCTTCCGGACAGGCTTACACTGAAGCTTTCTTT
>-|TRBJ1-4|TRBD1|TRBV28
CASSPGTGHVELFF
TGTGCCAGCAGTCCCGGGACAGGCCATGTGGAACTGTTTTTT
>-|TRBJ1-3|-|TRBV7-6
CASSLEVSGSGNTIYF
TGTGCCAGCAGCTTAGAAGTCAGCGGCTCTGGAAACACCATATATTTT
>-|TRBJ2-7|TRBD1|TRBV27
CATGTGGRYEQYF
TGCGCCACTGGGACAGGGGGTCGATACGAGCAGTACTTC
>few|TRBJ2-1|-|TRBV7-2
CASSLAVGERGNEQFF
TGTGCCAGCAGCTTAGCGGTCGGGGAGAGGGGGAATGAGCAGTTCTTC
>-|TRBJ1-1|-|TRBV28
CATRRGEAFF
TGTGCCACCCGCCGGGGAGAAGCTTTCTTT
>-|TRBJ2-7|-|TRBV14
CASSQLGGTYEQYF
TGTGCCAGCAGCCAATTGGGGGGTACCTACGAGCAGTACTTC
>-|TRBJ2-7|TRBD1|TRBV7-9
CASSLSDRGRCEQYF
TGTGCCAGCAGCTTATCGGACAGGGGGAGGTGCGAGCAGTACTTC
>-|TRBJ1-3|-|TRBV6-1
CASTEGGAGNTIYF
TGTGCCAGCACCGAGGGAGGGGCTGGAAACACCATATATTTT
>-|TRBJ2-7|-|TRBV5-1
CASSLGYRDPPWDEQYF
TGCGCCAGCAGCTTGGGTTACCGGGACCCTCCATGGGACGAGCAGTACTTC
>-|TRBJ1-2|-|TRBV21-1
CASSKEGPGSRNYGYTF
TGTGCCAGCAGCAAAGAGGGGCCAGGGTCCCGCAACTATGGCTACACCTTC
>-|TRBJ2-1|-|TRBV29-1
CSVENIRGTYNEQFF
TGCAGCGTTGAAAATATTAGGGGAACCTACAATGAGCAGTTCTTC
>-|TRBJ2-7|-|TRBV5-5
CASSMDTTYEQYF
TGTGCCAGCAGCATGGACACTACCTACGAGCAGTACTTC